This TCR beta chain was profiled in a study of T-cell reconstitution after alpha-beta-depleted transplantation in children. Whole-study results and caveats: The study reportedly traced alpha-beta T cells about two months after transplant to several hundred expanded graft clones. Recipient T cells and thymic progenitors that survived were the source of the high TCRbeta diversity seen at day 60 in some patients. T-cell numbers and diversity one year post-transplant derived largely from freshly generated T cells.

V trimming: 4 bases; J trimming: 6 bases; junction bases outside the gene matches: 5. This CDR3 contains 14 residues. Unique molecular identifiers were built into the TCRbeta library. TCRdb ran MiXCR on the PCR reads and lists one entry per CDR3 protein. The table shows approximately 980,000 distinct CDR3 sequences, with less than 30% occurring only once. To note about this clonotype: The antigen remains undetermined.

This sequence originates from a boy younger than two who had a stem cell transplant for SCID, so the T cells may come from the graft donor. The sequencing here drew on PBMCs, mostly from graft donor cells, taken 360 days after TCRalphabeta/CD19-depleted stem cell transplant. The rearrangement links TRBV12-3 or TRBV12-4 to TRBJ2-1; 8 bases line up with TRBD2. The CDR3 region has the DNA TGTGCCAGCAGTTCCGGACTAGCTTCCAATGAGCAGTTCTTC. Amino acid sequence: CASSSGLASNEQFF.